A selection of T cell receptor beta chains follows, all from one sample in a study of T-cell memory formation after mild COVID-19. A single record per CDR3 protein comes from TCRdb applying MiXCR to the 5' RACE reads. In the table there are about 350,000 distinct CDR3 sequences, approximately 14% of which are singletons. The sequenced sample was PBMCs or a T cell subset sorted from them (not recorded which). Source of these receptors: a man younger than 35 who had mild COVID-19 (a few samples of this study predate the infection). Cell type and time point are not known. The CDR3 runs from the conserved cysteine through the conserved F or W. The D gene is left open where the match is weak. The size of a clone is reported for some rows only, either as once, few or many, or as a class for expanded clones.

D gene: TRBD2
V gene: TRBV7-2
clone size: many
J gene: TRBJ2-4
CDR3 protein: CASSLAGSGGAQYF
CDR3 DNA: TGTGCCAGCAGCTTAGCCGGTAGCGGGGGGGCGCAGTACTTC

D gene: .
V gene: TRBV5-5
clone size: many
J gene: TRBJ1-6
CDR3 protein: CASAQANSPLHF
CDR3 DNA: TGTGCCAGCGCCCAAGCTAATTCACCCCTCCACTTT

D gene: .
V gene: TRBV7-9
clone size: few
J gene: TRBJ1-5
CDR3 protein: CASSSRGTHQPQHF
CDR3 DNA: TGTGCCAGCAGCTCTCGGGGAACTCATCAGCCCCAGCATTTT

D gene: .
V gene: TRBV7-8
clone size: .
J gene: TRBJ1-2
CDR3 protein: CASSLVRIPNYGYTF
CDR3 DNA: TGTGCCAGCAGCTTAGTCCGGATACCTAACTATGGCTACACCTTC

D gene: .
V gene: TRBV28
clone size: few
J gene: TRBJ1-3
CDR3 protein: CASSFWGKDGNTIYF
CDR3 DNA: TGTGCCAGCAGTTTCTGGGGGAAGGATGGAAACACCATATATTTT

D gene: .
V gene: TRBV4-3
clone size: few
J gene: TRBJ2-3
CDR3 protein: CASSLMRVTVDTQYF
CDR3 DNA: TGCGCCAGCAGCCTTATGAGGGTAACGGTGGATACGCAGTATTTT

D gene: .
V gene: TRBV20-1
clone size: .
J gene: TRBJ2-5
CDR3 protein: CSARKRGGGWETQYF
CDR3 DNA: TGCAGTGCTAGAAAAAGAGGGGGGGGATGGGAGACCCAGTACTTC

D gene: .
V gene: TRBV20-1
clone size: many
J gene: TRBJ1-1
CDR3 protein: CSARDPAGEGTEAFF
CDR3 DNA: TGCAGTGCTAGAGATCCGGCGGGGGAGGGGACTGAAGCTTTCTTT

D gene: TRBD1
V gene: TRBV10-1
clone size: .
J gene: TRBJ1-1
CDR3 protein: CASRGGRGYDMNTEAFF
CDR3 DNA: TGCGCCAGCAGAGGGGGCAGGGGGTACGATATGAACACTGAAGCTTTCTTT

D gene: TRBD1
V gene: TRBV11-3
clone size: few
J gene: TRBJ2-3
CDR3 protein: CASSTGGPDTQYF
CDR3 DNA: TGTGCCAGCAGCACAGGGGGGCCGGATACGCAGTATTTT

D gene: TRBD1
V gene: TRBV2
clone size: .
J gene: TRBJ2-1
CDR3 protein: CASSQDRGAEQFF
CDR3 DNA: TGTGCCAGCAGTCAGGACAGGGGGGCTGAGCAGTTCTTC

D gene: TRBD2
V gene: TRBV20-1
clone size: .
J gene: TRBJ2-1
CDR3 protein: CSARYASGATYNEQFF
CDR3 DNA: TGCAGTGCTCGCTATGCTAGCGGAGCTACCTACAATGAGCAGTTCTTC

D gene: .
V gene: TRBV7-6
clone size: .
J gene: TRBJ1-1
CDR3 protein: CASSQEGPEAFF
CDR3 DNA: TGTGCCAGCAGTCAAGAAGGCCCTGAAGCTTTCTTT

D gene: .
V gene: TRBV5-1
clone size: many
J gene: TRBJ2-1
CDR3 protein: CASSLTGYNEQFF
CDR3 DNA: TGCGCCAGCAGCTTGACAGGGTACAATGAGCAGTTCTTC

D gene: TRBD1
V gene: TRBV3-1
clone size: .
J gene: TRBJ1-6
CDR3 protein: CASSQLTGSSPLHF
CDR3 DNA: TGTGCCAGCAGCCAACTGACAGGGTCCTCACCCCTCCACTTT

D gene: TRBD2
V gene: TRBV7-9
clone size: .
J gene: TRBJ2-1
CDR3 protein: CASSSTTLGERGDWHEQFF
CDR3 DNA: TGTGCCAGCAGCTCTACGACCTTGGGCGAGCGGGGGGACTGGCATGAGCAGTTCTTC

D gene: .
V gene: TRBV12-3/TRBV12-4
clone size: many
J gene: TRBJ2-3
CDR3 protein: CASRDVAGSTDTQYF
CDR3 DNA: TGTGCCAGCAGAGACGTTGCAGGGAGCACAGATACGCAGTATTTT

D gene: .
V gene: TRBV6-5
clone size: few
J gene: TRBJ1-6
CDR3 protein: CASSYRGSLNSPLHF
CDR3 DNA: TGTGCCAGCAGTTACAGAGGCAGCCTTAATTCACCCCTCCACTTT

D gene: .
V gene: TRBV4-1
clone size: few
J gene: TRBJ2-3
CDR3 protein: CASSPLINQDPATDTQYF
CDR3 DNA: TGCGCCAGCAGCCCTCTAATTAACCAGGACCCCGCCACAGATACGCAGTATTTT

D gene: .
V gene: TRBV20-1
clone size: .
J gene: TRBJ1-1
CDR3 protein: CSARRPGSMNTEAFF
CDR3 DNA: TGCAGTGCGAGACGTCCGGGGAGCATGAACACTGAAGCTTTCTTT

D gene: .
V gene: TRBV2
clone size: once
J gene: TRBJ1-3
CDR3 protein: CASRVGPSSGNTIYF
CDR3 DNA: TGTGCCAGCAGGGTCGGGCCATCCTCTGGAAACACCATATATTTT

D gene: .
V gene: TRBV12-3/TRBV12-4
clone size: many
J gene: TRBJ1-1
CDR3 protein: CASSLGAKTEAFF
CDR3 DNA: TGTGCCAGCAGTTTAGGGGCAAAGACTGAAGCTTTCTTT

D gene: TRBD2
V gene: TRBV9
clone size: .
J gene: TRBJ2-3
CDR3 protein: CASSVSSGVSTDTQYF
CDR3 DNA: TGTGCCAGCAGCGTAAGTAGCGGGGTGAGCACAGATACGCAGTATTTT

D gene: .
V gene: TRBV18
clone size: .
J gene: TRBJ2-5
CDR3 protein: CASAGQHQETQYF
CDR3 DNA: TGTGCCAGCGCGGGACAGCACCAAGAGACCCAGTACTTC

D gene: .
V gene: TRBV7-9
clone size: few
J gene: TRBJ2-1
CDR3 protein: CASSSVYNEQFF
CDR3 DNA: TGTGCCAGCAGCTCCGTTTACAATGAGCAGTTCTTC

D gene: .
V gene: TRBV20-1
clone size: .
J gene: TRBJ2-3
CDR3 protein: CRGLMSTDTQYF
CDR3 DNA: TGCAGGGGATTGATGAGCACAGATACGCAGTATTTT

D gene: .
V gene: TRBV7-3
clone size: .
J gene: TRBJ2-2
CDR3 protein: CASSLSATTGELFF
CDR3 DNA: TGTGCCAGCAGCTTATCGGCTACCACCGGGGAGCTGTTTTTT

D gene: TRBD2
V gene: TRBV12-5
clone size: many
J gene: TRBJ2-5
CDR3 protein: CASRASGGQETQYF
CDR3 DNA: TGTGCTAGTCGGGCTAGCGGGGGTCAAGAGACCCAGTACTTC

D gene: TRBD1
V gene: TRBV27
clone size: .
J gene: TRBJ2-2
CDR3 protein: CASSPKNPGTGVGAGELFF
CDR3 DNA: TGTGCCAGCAGCCCTAAAAACCCCGGGACAGGCGTCGGTGCCGGGGAGCTGTTTTTT

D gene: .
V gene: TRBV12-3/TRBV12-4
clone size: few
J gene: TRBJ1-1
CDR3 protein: CASSFPGRTEAFF
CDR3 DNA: TGTGCCAGCAGTTTCCCTGGGAGGACTGAAGCTTTCTTT

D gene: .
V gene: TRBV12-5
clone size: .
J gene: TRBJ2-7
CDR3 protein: CASGPHRQGAPYEQYF
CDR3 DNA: TGTGCTAGTGGTCCCCATCGCCAAGGCGCCCCCTACGAGCAGTACTTC

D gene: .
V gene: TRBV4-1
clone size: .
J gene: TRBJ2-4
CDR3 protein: CASSQRTVDIQYF
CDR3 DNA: TGCGCCAGCAGCCAACGGACTGTGGACATTCAGTACTTC

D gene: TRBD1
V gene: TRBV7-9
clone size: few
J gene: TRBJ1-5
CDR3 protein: CASRPGGPNQPQHF
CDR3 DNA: TGTGCCAGTAGACCAGGGGGCCCAAATCAGCCCCAGCATTTT

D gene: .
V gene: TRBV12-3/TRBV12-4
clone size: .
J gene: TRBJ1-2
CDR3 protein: CASSLGQAGDYGYTF
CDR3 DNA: TGTGCCAGCAGTTTGGGGCAGGCTGGGGACTATGGCTACACCTTC

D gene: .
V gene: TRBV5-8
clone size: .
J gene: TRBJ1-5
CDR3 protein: CASSLWDQPQHF
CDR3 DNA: TGTGCCAGCAGTCTTTGGGATCAGCCCCAGCATTTT

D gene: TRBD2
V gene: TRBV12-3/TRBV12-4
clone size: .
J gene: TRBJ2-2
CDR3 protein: CASRYRLAANTGELFF
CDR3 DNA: TGTGCCAGCAGGTACAGACTAGCGGCGAACACCGGGGAGCTGTTTTTT

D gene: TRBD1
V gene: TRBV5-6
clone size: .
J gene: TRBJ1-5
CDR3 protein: CASSLTGGEGKNQPQHF
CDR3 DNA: TGTGCCAGCAGCTTGACAGGGGGCGAGGGAAAGAATCAGCCCCAGCATTTT

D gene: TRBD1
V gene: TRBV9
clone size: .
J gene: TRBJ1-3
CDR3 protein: CASSVAFSTGGGNTIYF
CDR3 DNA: TGTGCCAGCAGCGTAGCTTTCTCGACAGGGGGTGGAAACACCATATATTTT

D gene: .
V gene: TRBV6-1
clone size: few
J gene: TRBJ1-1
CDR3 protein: CASKPTATSMNTEAFF
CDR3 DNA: TGTGCCAGCAAGCCGACAGCAACTTCCATGAACACTGAAGCTTTCTTT

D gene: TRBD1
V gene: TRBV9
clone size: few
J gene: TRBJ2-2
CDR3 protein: CASSDTGDRTGELFF
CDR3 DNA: TGTGCCAGCAGCGACACAGGGGATCGAACCGGGGAGCTGTTTTTT

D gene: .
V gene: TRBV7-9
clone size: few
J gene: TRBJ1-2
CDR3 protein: CASSTGSQFGLSDGYTF
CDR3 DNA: TGTGCCAGCAGCACCGGGTCTCAGTTCGGCCTCTCGGATGGCTACACCTTC

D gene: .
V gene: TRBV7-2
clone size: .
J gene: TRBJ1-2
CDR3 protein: CASPLGTYGYTF
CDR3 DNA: TGTGCCAGCCCCCTGGGGACTTATGGCTACACCTTC

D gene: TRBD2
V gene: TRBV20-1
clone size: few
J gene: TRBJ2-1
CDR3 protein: CSAYLLAGKSDEQFF
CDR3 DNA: TGCAGTGCTTACCTACTAGCGGGGAAGTCCGATGAGCAGTTCTTC

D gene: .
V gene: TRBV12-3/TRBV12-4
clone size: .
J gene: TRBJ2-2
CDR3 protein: CASSPVGERTGELFF
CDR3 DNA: TGTGCCAGCAGTCCCGTGGGGGAACGAACCGGGGAGCTGTTTTTT

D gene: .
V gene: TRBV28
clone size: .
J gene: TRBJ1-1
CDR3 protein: CASSLWDGAFF
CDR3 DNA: TGTGCCAGCAGTTTGTGGGACGGAGCTTTCTTT